Below, 20 T cell receptor beta chains from the same sample are listed, as sequenced in a study of graft-versus-host responses after intestinal transplantation. Profiling relied on immunoSEQ multiplex PCR, and the TCRdb table lists in-frame clones only, not all of them. The data contain roughly 85,000 clones, 85% to 95% of them singletons. Antigens for these TCRs are unknown. The sample consisted of unstimulated CD8+ T cells sorted from spleen or lymph node cells, taken before transplant. These receptors came from a human donor who was the organ donor for an intestinal transplant.

The chain is built from TRBV5-6 and TRBJ2-5; tentative D call: TRBD2 (5 bases). TRBJ2-7 explains the end of the DNA better; the J call may be wrong. Germline V gene data show CDR1 as SGHDT and CDR2 as YYEEEE. CDR3 length equals 15 residues. The CDR3 region has the DNA TGTGCCAGCAGCTTCCAGACTAACCCCACCTACGAGCAGTACTTC. It is translated as CASSFQTNPTYEQYF.

CDR3 nucleotide sequence: TGTGCCAGCAGCTTTTTGGCCGAGCAGTACTTC. Amino acids: CASSFLAEQYF. The rearrangement uses TRBV5-4 and TRBJ2-7; D not certain. The ends were cut back, 2 bases at V and 6 bases at J, with 6 bases in the middle. The CDR3 covers 11 residues. Germline assignment: CDR1 SGHNT and CDR2 YYREEE (reference sequence).

This chain joins TRBV6-1 and TRBJ2-7; TRBD1 agrees at 7 bases. The germline CDR1 and CDR2 sequences are MNHNS and SASEGT. V shed 2 bases, J shed 3 bases, and the junction held 13 bases outside the gene matches. The length of the CDR3 is 17 residues. CDR3 protein: CASSEQYVVGTDYEQYF. Written as DNA, the CDR3 is TGTGCCAGCAGTGAACAATATGTAGTAGGGACAGACTACGAGCAGTACTTC.

This chain joins TRBV4-1 and TRBJ2-7; no clear D. The CDR3 consists of 14 residues. V was trimmed by 1 base and J by 7 bases, leaving 14 bases between them. CDR1 MGHRA and CDR2 YSYEKL come from the germline V gene. The CDR3 region has the DNA TGCGCCAGCAGCCAAGCGCGCAGTAGCTGGGAGCAGTACTTC. The encoded protein is CASSQARSSWEQYF.

The CDR3 DNA reads TGCGCCAGCAGCCAAAGGGATGGGGACAGGGGAAACAATGAGCAGTTCTTC. It encodes CASSQRDGDRGNNEQFF. This chain connects TRBV4-1 to TRBJ2-1; 10 bases match TRBD1. Germline CDR1 reads MGHRA; CDR2 reads YSYEKL. This CDR3 contains 17 residues. V shed 2 bases and J 5 bases; nucleotides not matched to a gene: 9.

With regard to this clone: An end of the junction differs from the germline gene, which may be a read error. This chain joins TRBV29-1 and TRBJ1-4, with TRBD1 as a possible D gene (5 bases). Germline loops: CDR1 SQVTM, CDR2 ANQGSEA. The CDR3 is 13 residues long. Here the CDR3 reads CSAVGRTHEELFF. In DNA form, the CDR3 reads TGCAGCGCGGTGGGACGGACACATGAAGAACTGTTTTTT.

V and J are TRBV5-6 and TRBJ1-2; D not certain. Deletions cut 0 bases from V and 0 bases from J, with 3 bases between. Looked up from germline, CDR1 is SGHDT and CDR2 is YYEEEE. The CDR3 loop spans 13 amino acids. The DNA for the CDR3 is TGTGCCAGCAGCTTGGTTGCTAACTATGGCTACACCTTC. Protein product: CASSLVANYGYTF.

This clone showed up just once. The J gene is TRBJ2-3, the V gene TRBV11-3; D call uncertain. The CDR3 extends over 13 amino acids. The V end was cut by 1 base, the J end by 4 bases, with 6 bases between. CDR1 SGHNT and CDR2 YENEEA come from the germline V gene. The CDR3 DNA sequence: TGTGCCAGCAGCTTAGTTTTCGCAGATACGCAGTATTTT. As protein: CASSLVFADTQYF.

CDR3 loop: CASGFSSGELFF. CDR3 coding DNA: TGTGCTAGTGGTTTTTCGTCCGGGGAGCTGTTTTTT. The V call is TRBV12-5, the J call TRBJ2-2; no clear D gene. The CDR3 contains 12 residues. Germline loops: CDR1 LGHNT, CDR2 FRNRAP. V lost 3 bases to trimming and J lost 6 bases, with 5 bases between them.

V is TRBV9 and J is TRBJ2-1; 10 bases map to TRBD2. Losses at the gene ends were 0 bases for V and 3 bases for J; bases not matched to a gene: 3. The germline CDR1 and CDR2 sequences are SGDLS and YYNGEE. This CDR3 has 16 residues. The CDR3 region has the DNA TGTGCCAGCAGCGTAGTCGAGCGGGGGGGCTACAATGAGCAGTTCTTC. Its protein is CASSVVERGGYNEQFF. The full variable domain, its missing parts supplied by reference TRBV9 and TRBJ2-1, is DSGVTQTPKHLITATGQRVTLRCSPRSGDLSVYWYQQSLDQGLQFLIQYYNGEERAKGNILERFSAQQFPDLHSELNLSSLELGDSALYFCASSVVERGGYNEQFFGPGTRLTVL.

This rearrangement joins TRBV7-9 to TRBJ1-6; D gene unclear. CDR3 size: 18 residues. Germline-derived CDR1 and CDR2 are SEHNR and FQNEAQ (reference sequence). The V end lost 6 bases, the J end lost 2 bases, and 20 bases lay between the germline ends. CDR3 region: CASSPSGTPNAYNSPLHF. The CDR3 DNA follows: TGTGCCAGCAGTCCCTCGGGCACTCCCAACGCCTATAATTCACCCCTCCACTTT.

V and J are TRBV10-1 and TRBJ1-2; perhaps TRBD1 as D (5 bases). V was clipped by 5 bases and J by 5 bases, with 12 bases between them. The germline V gene encodes CDR1 WNHNN and CDR2 SYGVQD (reference sequence). CDR3 length: 13 residues. CDR3 DNA sequence: TGCGCCAGCAGTACCCGGACATATTATGGCTACACCTTC. This translates into CASSTRTYYGYTF.

The chain employs TRBV6-5 and TRBJ1-2; 7 bases agree with TRBD1. J was trimmed by 7 bases and V by 3 bases; bases with no gene match: 8. The V gene's germline CDR1 is MNHEY and CDR2 SVGAGI. The CDR3 sequence is 14 residues long. CDR3 sequence (DNA): TGTGCCAGCAGTTATGCTGGGACAGCCTTTGGCTACACCTTC. This codes for CASSYAGTAFGYTF.

The sample holds one count of this clone. V gene TRBV5-5 combines with J gene TRBJ2-3, with D hard to call. The CDR3 totals 12 residues. V shed 4 bases and J shed 6 bases, with 9 bases lying between them. Germline V gene data show CDR1 as SGHKS and CDR2 as YYEKEE (reference sequence). This CDR3 is CASSDTWDTQYF. The CDR3 DNA reads TGTGCCAGCAGCGATACGTGGGATACGCAGTATTTT.

This chain joins TRBV2 and TRBJ2-5; D may be TRBD1 (6 bases). The CDR3 length is 16 residues. V was shortened by 9 bases and J by 11 bases, with 31 bases between the two germline ends. Germline lookup yields CDR1 SNHLY and CDR2 FYNNEI. DNA of the CDR3: TGTGCCAGTTCGCCGGCGGCAGGGGCCGCTCGTTGGGAGCAGTACTTC. Amino acids: CASSPAAGAARWEQYF.

CDR3 bases: TGTGCCAGCAGTGACAGCGGGAGTTACTACAATGAGCAGTTCTTC. Translated: CASSDSGSYYNEQFF. The V call is TRBV11-2, the J call TRBJ2-1; 8 bases fit TRBD2. Germline CDR1 SGHAT, CDR2 FQNNGV. V shed 6 bases, J shed 3 bases, and the junction held 7 bases outside the gene matches. The CDR3 contains 15 residues.

J is TRBJ2-7 and V is TRBV2; 7 bases agree with TRBD1. This CDR3 contains 15 residues. J gave up 3 bases and V 10 bases, and 15 bases lay outside the gene matches. CDR1 is SNHLY, CDR2 FYNNEI, per germline. CDR3 region: CANRDPGTVNYEQYF. DNA of the CDR3: TGTGCCAACCGGGACCCCGGGACAGTAAACTACGAGCAGTACTTC.

A few counts support this clone. The junction does not match germline at one end; this may be a read error. This rearrangement joins TRBV10-3 to TRBJ2-5; 11 nucleotides agree with TRBD2. CDR1 is ENHRY and CDR2 is SYGVKD in the germline V gene. The CDR3 length is 15 residues. The CDR3 loop is CASKEASGGQETQYF. Here the CDR3 DNA reads TGCGCCAGCAAGGAGGCTAGCGGGGGGCAAGAGACCCAGTACTTC.

The V call is TRBV11-3, the J call TRBJ2-1, with D tentatively TRBD1 (6 bases). V lost 5 bases to trimming and J lost 0 bases, with 8 bases between them. Germline lookup yields CDR1 SGHNT and CDR2 YENEEA. The CDR3 totals 14 residues. CDR3 in amino acids: CASSPGVSYNEQFF. The CDR3, as DNA: TGTGCCAGCAGCCCAGGGGTCTCCTACAATGAGCAGTTCTTC.

This chain joins TRBV11-2 and TRBJ2-3, with D possibly TRBD1 on 7 matching bases. V lost 3 bases, J lost 8 bases, and 9 bases lay in between. The germline V gene has CDR1 SGHAT and CDR2 FQNNGV. The CDR3 is 12 amino acids. The CDR3 coding sequence is TGTGCCAGCAGCTTGCAGGGGGGTACGCAGTATTTT. It is translated as CASSLQGGTQYF.